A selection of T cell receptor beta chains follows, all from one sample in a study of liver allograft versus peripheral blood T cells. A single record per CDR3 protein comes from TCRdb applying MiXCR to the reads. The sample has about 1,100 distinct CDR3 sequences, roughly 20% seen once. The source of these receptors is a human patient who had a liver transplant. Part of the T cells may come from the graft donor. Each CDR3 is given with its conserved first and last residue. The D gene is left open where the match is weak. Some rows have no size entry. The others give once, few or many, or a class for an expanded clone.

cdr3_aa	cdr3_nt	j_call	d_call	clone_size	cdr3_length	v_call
CASSQEWAENNYGYTF	TGTGCCAGCAGCCAAGAATGGGCAGAAAATAACTATGGCTACACCTTC	TRBJ1-2	-	many	16	TRBV3-1
CASSSSGPFNQPQHF	TGTGCCAGCAGTTCATCTGGACCATTCAATCAGCCCCAGCATTTT	TRBJ1-5	-	medium-sized	15	TRBV28
CATSDSRQPYSNQPQHF	TGTGCCACCAGTGATTCAAGACAGCCATATAGCAATCAGCCCCAGCATTTT	TRBJ1-5	-	medium-sized	17	TRBV24-1
CASGTFWQFF	TGTGCCAGCGGCACTTTTTGGCAGTTCTTC	TRBJ2-1	-	medium-sized	10	TRBV27
CASSYYGGNTEAFF	TGTGCCAGCAGTTACTACGGCGGAAACACTGAAGCTTTCTTT	TRBJ1-1	-	many	14	TRBV6-5
CASSSGAGPTEAFF	TGTGCCAGCAGTTCAGGGGCGGGTCCCACTGAAGCTTTCTTT	TRBJ1-1	-	-	14	TRBV6-5
CASSPRASGAYEQYF	TGCGCCAGCAGCCCTCGTGCTAGCGGGGCCTACGAGCAGTACTTC	TRBJ2-7	TRBD2	-	15	TRBV10-1
CASSETSDNSPLHF	TGTGCCAGCAGTGAAACGTCAGATAATTCACCCCTCCACTTT	TRBJ1-6	-	medium-sized	14	TRBV6-1
CASSLVGGVEQYF	TGTGCCAGCAGCTTAGTCGGCGGGGTCGAGCAGTACTTC	TRBJ2-7	-	few	13	TRBV11-1
CAGRDRENQPQHF	TGTGCCGGACGCGACAGGGAGAATCAGCCCCAGCATTTT	TRBJ1-5	TRBD1	medium-sized	13	TRBV28
CAWSVSGASYEQYF	TGTGCCTGGAGTGTATCGGGGGCCTCGTACGAGCAGTACTTC	TRBJ2-7	-	many	14	TRBV30
CASSEGNALNQPQHF	TGTGCCAGCAGTGAAGGTAACGCCTTGAATCAGCCCCAGCATTTT	TRBJ1-5	-	-	15	TRBV6-2/TRBV6-3
CAWSVDRVDEQFF	TGTGCCTGGAGTGTAGACAGGGTGGATGAGCAGTTCTTC	TRBJ2-1	TRBD1	-	13	TRBV30
CAISEKEEGSYEQYF	TGTGCCATCAGTGAGAAGGAGGAGGGATCCTACGAGCAGTACTTC	TRBJ2-7	-	medium-sized	15	TRBV10-3
CSVRNSSLMNTEAFF	TGCAGCGTTCGTAACTCAAGTTTAATGAACACTGAAGCTTTCTTT	TRBJ1-1	-	medium-sized	15	TRBV29-1
CASSLGAGTGATDTQYF	TGTGCCAGCAGCTTAGGCGCCGGGACAGGGGCTACAGATACGCAGTATTTT	TRBJ2-3	TRBD1	many	17	TRBV7-9
CATSDSPSGYNEQFF	TGTGCCACCAGTGACTCACCCTCAGGGTACAATGAGCAGTTCTTC	TRBJ2-1	-	medium-sized	15	TRBV24-1
CAIRGGGSTEAFF	TGTGCCATCAGAGGGGGAGGAAGCACTGAAGCTTTCTTT	TRBJ1-1	-	few	13	TRBV6-2/TRBV6-3
CASSPLDRSYEQYF	TGTGCCAGCAGCCCCCTCGACCGATCCTACGAGCAGTACTTC	TRBJ2-7	-	many	14	TRBV9
CASSYGTSGFSNTGELFF	TGTGCCAGCAGCTACGGGACTAGCGGGTTTTCGAACACCGGGGAGCTGTTTTTT	TRBJ2-2	TRBD2	many	18	TRBV7-9
CASSPRSWTPNYGYTF	TGTGCCAGCAGTCCCCGATCCTGGACACCCAACTATGGCTACACCTTC	TRBJ1-2	-	medium-sized	16	TRBV28
CASSYGQGLGEAFF	TGTGCCAGCAGTTACGGACAGGGGCTAGGAGAAGCTTTCTTT	TRBJ1-1	TRBD1	many	14	TRBV6-5
CASSYPERRFYGTGSSYEQYF	TGTGCCAGCAGTTACCCCGAGCGTCGGTTTTATGGGACAGGGAGCTCCTACGAGCAGTACTTC	TRBJ2-7	TRBD1	many	21	TRBV6-2/TRBV6-3
CASSFQSNQPQHF	TGTGCCAGCAGCTTCCAGAGCAATCAGCCCCAGCATTTT	TRBJ1-5	-	medium-sized	13	TRBV7-9
CASSPNSGVSYNEQFF	TGTGCCAGCAGTCCCAATAGTGGGGTCTCCTACAATGAGCAGTTCTTC	TRBJ2-1	-	medium-sized	16	TRBV27
CATSDLRGEEETQYF	TGTGCCACCAGTGATTTGAGAGGGGAGGAAGAGACCCAGTACTTC	TRBJ2-5	-	many	15	TRBV24-1
CGYRGVNTGELFF	TGTGGTTACAGAGGGGTGAACACCGGGGAGCTGTTTTTT	TRBJ2-2	-	medium-sized	13	TRBV6-1
CASSRRVRPQRYDYGYTF	TGTGCCAGCAGTCGCCGGGTTCGACCGCAGCGGTATGACTATGGCTACACCTTC	TRBJ1-2	-	medium-sized	18	TRBV28
CASSTSPDIRGFKDEQYF	TGTGCCAGCAGCACTAGTCCCGATATTCGGGGCTTTAAAGACGAGCAGTACTTC	TRBJ2-7	-	many	18	TRBV28
CAWSGMGGYEQYF	TGTGCCTGGAGTGGAATGGGGGGGTACGAGCAGTACTTC	TRBJ2-7	TRBD2	once	13	TRBV30
CASSLVGIGADYGYTF	TGTGCCAGCAGCTTAGTTGGTATCGGTGCCGACTATGGCTACACCTTC	TRBJ1-2	-	medium-sized	16	TRBV7-9
CASSESLAGLSDTQYF	TGTGCCAGCAGCGAGTCGCTAGCGGGACTATCAGATACGCAGTATTTT	TRBJ2-3	TRBD2	many	16	TRBV7-2